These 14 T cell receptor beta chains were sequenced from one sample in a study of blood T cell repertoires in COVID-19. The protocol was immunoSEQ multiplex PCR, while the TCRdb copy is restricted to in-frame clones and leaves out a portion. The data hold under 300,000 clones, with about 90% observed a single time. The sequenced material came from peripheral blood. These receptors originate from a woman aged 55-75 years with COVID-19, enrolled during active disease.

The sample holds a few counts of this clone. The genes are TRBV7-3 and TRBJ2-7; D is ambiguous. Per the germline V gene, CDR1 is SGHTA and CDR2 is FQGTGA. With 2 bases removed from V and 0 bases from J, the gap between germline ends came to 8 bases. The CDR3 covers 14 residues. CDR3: CASSLGPTSYEQYF. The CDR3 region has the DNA TGTGCCAGCAGCTTAGGCCCCACCTCCTACGAGCAGTACTTC.

The DNA of the CDR3 is TGTGCCTGGAGACAACAGGGGGCCGGGGAGCTGTTTTTT. The encoded protein is CAWRQQGAGELFF. The chain uses TRBV30 and TRBJ2-2, with TRBD1 matching over 8 bases. This CDR3 has 13 residues. CDR1 and CDR2 (germline): GTSNPN, SVGIG (reference sequence). The trim removed 3 bases at V and 6 bases at J, leaving 3 bases unmatched.

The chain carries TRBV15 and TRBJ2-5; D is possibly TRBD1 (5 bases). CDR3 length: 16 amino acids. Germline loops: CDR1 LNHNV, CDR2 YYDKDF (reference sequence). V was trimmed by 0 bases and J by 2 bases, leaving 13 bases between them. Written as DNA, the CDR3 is TGTGCCACCAGCAGAGAAACAGGCGCTCCTCAAGAGACCCAGTACTTC. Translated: CATSRETGAPQETQYF.

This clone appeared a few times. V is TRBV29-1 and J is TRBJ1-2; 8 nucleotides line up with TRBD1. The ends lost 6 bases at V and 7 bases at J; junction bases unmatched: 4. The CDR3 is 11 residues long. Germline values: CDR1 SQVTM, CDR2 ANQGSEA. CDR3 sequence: CSVTGAGGYTF. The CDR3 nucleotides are TGCAGCGTGACAGGGGCCGGTGGCTACACCTTC.

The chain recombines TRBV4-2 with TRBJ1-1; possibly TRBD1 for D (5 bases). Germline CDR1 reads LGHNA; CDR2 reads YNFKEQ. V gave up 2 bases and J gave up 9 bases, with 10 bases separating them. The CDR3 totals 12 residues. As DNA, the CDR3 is TGTGCCAGCAGCCAAAAGGAGGGGCAAGCTTTCTTT. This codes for CASSQKEGQAFF.

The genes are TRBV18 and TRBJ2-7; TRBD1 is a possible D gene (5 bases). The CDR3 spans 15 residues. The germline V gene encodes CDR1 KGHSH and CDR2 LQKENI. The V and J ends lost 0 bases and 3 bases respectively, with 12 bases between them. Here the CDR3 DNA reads TGTGCCAGCTCACCACCGAGCATTCAGGGCTACGAGCAGTACTTC. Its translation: CASSPPSIQGYEQYF.

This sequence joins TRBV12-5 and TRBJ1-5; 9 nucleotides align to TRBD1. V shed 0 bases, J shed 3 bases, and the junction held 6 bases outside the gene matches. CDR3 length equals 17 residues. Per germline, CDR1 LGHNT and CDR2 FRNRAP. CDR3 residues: CASGLVLGQGINQPQHF. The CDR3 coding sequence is TGTGCTAGTGGTTTGGTACTCGGACAGGGGATCAATCAGCCCCAGCATTTT.

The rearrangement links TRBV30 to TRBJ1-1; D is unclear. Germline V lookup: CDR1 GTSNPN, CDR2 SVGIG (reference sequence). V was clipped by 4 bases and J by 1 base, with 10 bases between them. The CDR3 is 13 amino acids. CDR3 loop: CAWTWTENTEAFF. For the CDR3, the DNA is TGTGCCTGGACCTGGACTGAGAACACTGAAGCTTTCTTT.

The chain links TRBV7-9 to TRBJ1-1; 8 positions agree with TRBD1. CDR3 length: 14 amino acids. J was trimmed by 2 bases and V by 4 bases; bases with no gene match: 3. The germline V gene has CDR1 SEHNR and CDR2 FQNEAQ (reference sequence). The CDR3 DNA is TGTGCCAGCAGCTGGGGACAGGCAAACACTGAAGCTTTCTTT. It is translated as CASSWGQANTEAFF. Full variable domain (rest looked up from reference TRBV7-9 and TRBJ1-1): DTGVSQNPRHKITKRGQNVTFRCDPISEHNRLYWYRQTLGQGPEFLTYFQNEAQLEKSRLLSDRFSAERPKGSFSTLEIQRTEQGDSAMYLCASSWGQANTEAFFGQGTRLTVV.

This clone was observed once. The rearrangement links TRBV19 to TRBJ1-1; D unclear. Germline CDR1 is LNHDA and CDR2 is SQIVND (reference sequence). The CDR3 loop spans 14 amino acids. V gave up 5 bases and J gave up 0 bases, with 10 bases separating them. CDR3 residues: CASSFGLMNTEAFF. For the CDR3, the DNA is TGTGCCAGTAGTTTTGGGCTGATGAACACTGAAGCTTTCTTT.

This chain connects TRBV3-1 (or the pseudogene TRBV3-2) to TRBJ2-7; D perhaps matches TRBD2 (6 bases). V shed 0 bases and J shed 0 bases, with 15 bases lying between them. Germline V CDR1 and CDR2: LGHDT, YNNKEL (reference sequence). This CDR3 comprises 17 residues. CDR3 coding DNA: TGTGCCAGCAGCCAAGATCTGCGGGAATTACGCTCCTACGAGCAGTACTTC. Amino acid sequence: CASSQDLRELRSYEQYF.

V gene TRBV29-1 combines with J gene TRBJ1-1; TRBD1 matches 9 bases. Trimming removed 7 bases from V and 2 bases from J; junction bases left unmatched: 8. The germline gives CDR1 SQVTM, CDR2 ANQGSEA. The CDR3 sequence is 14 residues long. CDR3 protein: CSEKPGQGNTEAFF. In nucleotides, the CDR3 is TGCAGCGAGAAACCGGGACAGGGAAACACTGAAGCTTTCTTT.

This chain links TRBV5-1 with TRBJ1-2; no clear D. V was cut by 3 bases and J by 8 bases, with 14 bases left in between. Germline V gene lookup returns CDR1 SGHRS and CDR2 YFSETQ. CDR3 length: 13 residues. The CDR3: CASSSVGRGGYTF. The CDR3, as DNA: TGCGCCAGCAGCTCGGTGGGCCGAGGGGGCTACACCTTC.

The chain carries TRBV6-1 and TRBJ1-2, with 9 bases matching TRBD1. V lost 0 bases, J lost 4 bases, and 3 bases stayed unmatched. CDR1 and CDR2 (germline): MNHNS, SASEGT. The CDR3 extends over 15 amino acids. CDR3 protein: CASSEAWTGAYGYTF. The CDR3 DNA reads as TGTGCCAGCAGTGAAGCCTGGACAGGGGCCTATGGCTACACCTTC.